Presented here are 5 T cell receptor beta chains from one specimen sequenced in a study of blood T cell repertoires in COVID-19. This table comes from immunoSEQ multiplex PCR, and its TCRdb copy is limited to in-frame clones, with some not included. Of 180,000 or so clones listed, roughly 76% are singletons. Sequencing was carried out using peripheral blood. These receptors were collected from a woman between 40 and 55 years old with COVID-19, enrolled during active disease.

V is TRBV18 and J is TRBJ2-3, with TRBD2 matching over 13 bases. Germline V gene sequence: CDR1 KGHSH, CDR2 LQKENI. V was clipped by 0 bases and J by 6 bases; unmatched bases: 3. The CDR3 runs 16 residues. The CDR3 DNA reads TGTGCCAGCTCACCACCTACTAGCGGGGGGGCGGATACGCAGTATTTT. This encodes CASSPPTSGGADTQYF.

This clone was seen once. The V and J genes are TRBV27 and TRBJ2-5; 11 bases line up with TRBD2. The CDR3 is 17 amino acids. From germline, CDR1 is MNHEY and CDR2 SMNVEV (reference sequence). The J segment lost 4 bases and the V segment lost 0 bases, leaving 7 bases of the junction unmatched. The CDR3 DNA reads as TGTGCCAGCAGTTTATCTGGAACTAGCGGGGGAGGAGAGACCCAGTACTTC. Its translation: CASSLSGTSGGGETQYF.

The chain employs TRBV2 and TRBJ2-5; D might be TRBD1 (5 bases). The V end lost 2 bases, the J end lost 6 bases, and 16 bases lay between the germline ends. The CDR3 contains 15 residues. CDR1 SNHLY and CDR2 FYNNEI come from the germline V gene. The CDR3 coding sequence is TGTGCCAGCAGTGAACCACAGGCTGCCCCAAAGACCCAGTACTTC. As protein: CASSEPQAAPKTQYF.

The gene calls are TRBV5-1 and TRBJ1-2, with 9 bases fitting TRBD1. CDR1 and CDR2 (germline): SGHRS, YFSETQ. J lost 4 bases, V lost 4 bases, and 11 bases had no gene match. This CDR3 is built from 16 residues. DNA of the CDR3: TGCGCCAGCAGCCCGGAGGGACAGGGACGGGTCTATGGCTACACCTTC. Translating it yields CASSPEGQGRVYGYTF.

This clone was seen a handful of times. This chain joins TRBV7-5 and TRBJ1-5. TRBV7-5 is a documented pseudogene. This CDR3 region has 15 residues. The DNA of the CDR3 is TGTGTCAGAAGGGATCTGGAGGCGGACAATCAGCCCCAGCATTTT. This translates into CVRRDLEADNQPQHF.